Below are 31 T cell receptor beta chains sequenced from a single sample in a study of radiotherapy plus CTLA-4 blockade in lung cancer. The repertoire was sequenced with immunoSEQ multiplex PCR; TCRdb's copy has only in-frame clones and lacks some. The sample has tens of thousands of clones, around 77% seen once. The input for sequencing was peripheral blood, taken from a patient treated with radiotherapy plus ipilimumab. Every receptor here comes from a human donor with non-small cell lung cancer whose response to radiotherapy plus ipilimumab could not be evaluated.

A remark on this clone: The sample carries other DNA sequences with the same CDR3. The rearrangement uses TRBV2 and TRBJ1-2, with 8 bases that match TRBD1. Germline CDR1 reads SNHLY; CDR2 reads FYNNEI. CDR3 size: 13 residues. V dropped 5 bases and J dropped 8; count of bases not matched to a gene: 7. CDR3 sequence (DNA): TGTGCCAGCAGTAAGGACAGGGTCTACGGCTACACCTTC. Translating gives CASSKDRVYGYTF.

The genes are TRBV2 and TRBJ2-1; 16 bases are shared with TRBD2. Germline V gene sequence: CDR1 SNHLY, CDR2 FYNNEI. The CDR3 extends over 18 amino acids. The J segment lost 2 bases and the V segment lost 1 base, leaving 2 bases of the junction unmatched. CDR3 nucleotides: TGTGCCAGCAGTGAAGAGGGACTAGCGGGGGGGGCCTACAATGAGCAGTTCTTC. It encodes CASSEEGLAGGAYNEQFF. The entire variable domain, with the rest obtained from reference TRBV2 and TRBJ2-1, is as follows: EPEVTQTPSHQVTQMGQEVILRCVPISNHLYFYWYRQILGQKVEFLVSFYNNEISEKSEIFDDQFSVERPDGSNFTLKIRSTKLEDSAMYFCASSEEGLAGGAYNEQFFGPGTRLTVL.

The gene calls are TRBV29-1 and TRBJ1-1; D gene ambiguous. Germline CDR1 and CDR2: SQVTM and ANQGSEA. V lost 3 bases and J lost 4, with 6 bases in between. The CDR3 is made up of 11 amino acids. CDR3 bases: TGCAGCGTTGATCTGTTCACTGAAGCTTTCTTT. This gives the protein CSVDLFTEAFF.

This rearrangement joins TRBV6-5 to TRBJ2-2; D is possibly TRBD2 (7 bases). Trimming took 6 bases from V and 6 from J, leaving 17 bases between them. This CDR3 contains 15 residues. CDR1 and CDR2 from the germline V gene are MNHEY and SVGAGI. The CDR3 sequence is CASRPTGRVPGELFF. As DNA, the CDR3 is TGTGCCAGCAGACCCACAGGGAGGGTACCCGGGGAGCTGTTTTTT.

This chain joins TRBV25-1 and TRBJ1-4; 8 bases align to TRBD1. The J segment lost 7 bases and the V segment lost 6 bases, leaving 13 bases of the junction unmatched. Per the germline V gene, CDR1 is MGHDK and CDR2 is SYGVNS. The CDR3 has 16 amino acids. The CDR3 sequence is CASRGTGRVGGEKLFF. CDR3 nucleotide sequence: TGTGCCAGCAGGGGGACAGGTAGGGTAGGAGGTGAAAAACTGTTTTTT.

The gene calls are TRBV18 and TRBJ2-2; TRBD1 matches at 10 bases. The CDR3 is 17 amino acids. Trimming took 4 bases from V and 5 from J; bases not matched to a gene: 10. Per the germline V gene, CDR1 is KGHSH and CDR2 is LQKENI. CDR3 residues: CASSRYNDRGPTGELFF. In DNA, the CDR3 is TGTGCCAGCTCACGGTATAATGACAGGGGGCCGACCGGGGAGCTGTTTTTT.

In its sample, this clone was seen once. The V and J genes are TRBV18 and TRBJ1-5; possible D gene TRBD1, 5 bases. The V gene's germline CDR1 is KGHSH and CDR2 LQKENI. Trimming pared 1 base from V and 5 bases from J, leaving 9 bases between. The CDR3 sequence is 14 residues long. CDR3 loop: CASSPLDTYQPQHF. CDR3 nucleotides: TGTGCCAGCTCACCACTGGACACCTATCAGCCCCAGCATTTT.

The chain uses TRBV7-9 and TRBJ1-5; possibly TRBD1 for D (5 bases). The CDR3 spans 14 residues. Trimming removed 3 bases at V and 6 bases at J, with 12 bases between. The germline V gene has CDR1 SEHNR and CDR2 FQNEAQ (reference sequence). CDR3 sequence (DNA): TGTGCCAGCAGCTTCGGGACTTCAGGTCAGCCCCAGCATTTT. Its translation is CASSFGTSGQPQHF.

This chain joins TRBV30 and TRBJ1-2, with 8 bases aligning to TRBD1. J lost 7 bases, V lost 3 bases, and 1 base had no gene match. Germline V gene data show CDR1 as GTSNPN and CDR2 as SVGIG (reference sequence). The CDR3 has 11 residues. CDR3 sequence (DNA): TGTGCCTGGAGCGACAGGGGTGGCTACACCTTC. Translating it yields CAWSDRGGYTF.

This chain joins TRBV27 and TRBJ2-1; TRBD1 is a possible D gene (5 bases). This CDR3 has 14 residues. V dropped 8 bases and J dropped 0 bases, with 11 bases sitting between them. CDR1 and CDR2 from the germline V gene are MNHEY and SMNVEV (reference sequence). The CDR3 sequence: CASGHRNSYNEQFF. Written as DNA, the CDR3 is TGTGCCAGCGGTCACAGGAACTCCTACAATGAGCAGTTCTTC.

This chain uses TRBV15 with TRBJ1-2; weak D call: TRBD1 (5 bases). Trimming removed 1 base at V and 1 base at J, with 13 bases between. CDR1 LNHNV and CDR2 YYDKDF come from the germline V gene (reference sequence). This CDR3 is 16 amino acids long. The CDR3 loop reads CATSRGGIQVNYGYTF. CDR3 bases: TGTGCCACCAGCAGAGGGGGCATACAGGTTAACTATGGCTACACCTTC.

The chain is built from TRBV7-9 and TRBJ2-1; D gene unclear. The CDR3 spans 10 residues. Germline-derived CDR1 and CDR2 are SEHNR and FQNEAQ (reference sequence). The ends were cut back, 4 bases at V and 8 bases at J, with 3 bases in the middle. CDR3 sequence (DNA): TGTGCCAGCAGCTCCTATGAGCAGTTCTTC. It is translated as CASSSYEQFF.

The J gene is TRBJ2-5, the V gene TRBV7-3; D unresolved. The germline V and J ends were trimmed by 2 bases and 2 bases, with 6 bases remaining between them. Per germline, CDR1 SGHTA and CDR2 FQGTGA. CDR3 length equals 13 residues. The CDR3 reads CASSLSRQETQYF. The CDR3 coding sequence is TGTGCCAGCAGCTTATCCAGACAAGAGACCCAGTACTTC. The entire variable domain, with the rest obtained from reference TRBV7-3 and TRBJ2-5, is as follows: GAGVSQTPSNKVTEKGKYVELRCDPISGHTALYWYRQSLGQGPEFLIYFQGTGAADDSGLPNDRFFAVRPEGSVSTLKIQRTERGDSAVYLCASSLSRQETQYFGPGTRLLVL.

The chain is built from TRBV7-9 and TRBJ2-5; 13 bases agree with TRBD2. Trimming cost V 6 bases and J 5 bases; bases outside gene matches: 6. This CDR3 region has 15 residues. CDR1 SEHNR and CDR2 FQNEAQ come from the germline V gene (reference sequence). CDR3 coding DNA: TGTGCCAGCAGAGAGGGACTAGCGGGATTGGAGACCCAGTACTTC. Protein: CASREGLAGLETQYF.

This rearrangement joins TRBV5-1 to TRBJ2-7, with D possibly being TRBD2 (5 bases). The germline V gene encodes CDR1 SGHRS and CDR2 YFSETQ. V was pared by 2 bases and J by 6 bases, with 9 bases between. The CDR3 loop spans 12 amino acids. DNA of the CDR3: TGCGCCAGCAGCTTATTCGGGGTCGAGCAGTACTTC. It encodes CASSLFGVEQYF. Combining the CDR3 with reference TRBV5-1 and TRBJ2-7 gives the whole variable domain KAGVTQTPRYLIKTRGQQVTLSCSPISGHRSVSWYQQTPGQGLQFLFEYFSETQRNKGNFPGRFSGRQFSNSRSEMNVSTLELGDSALYLCASSLFGVEQYFGPGTRLTVT.

Turning to this clone: The junction departs from the called germline gene at one end, perhaps through a read error. This chain links TRBV6-6 with TRBJ1-2; weak D call: TRBD1 (6 bases). The CDR3 length is 15 residues. Germline-derived CDR1 and CDR2 are MNHNY and SVGAGI (reference sequence). The CDR3 loop reads CASSLTQGTGPIPLF. The CDR3 region has the DNA TGTGCCAGCAGCCTTACTCAGGGGACGGGCCCGATTCCACTCTTC.

This clone has only a few counts. This chain joins TRBV28 and TRBJ2-5; 8 positions match TRBD2. The CDR3 covers 14 residues. Looked up from germline, CDR1 is MDHEN and CDR2 is SYDVKM. V lost 6 bases, J lost 1 base, and 4 bases stayed unmatched. The CDR3 nucleotides are TGTGCCAGCAGCCGGGGGGGCCCCCAAGAGACCCAGTACTTC. Its translation is CASSRGGPQETQYF.

This clone was counted once. The chain links TRBV14 to TRBJ2-3; 8 bases match TRBD1. The CDR3 spans 15 residues. After removal of 5 bases from V and 0 bases from J, the junction contained 4 bases not matched to a gene. CDR1 and CDR2 (germline): SGHDN, FVKESK. CDR3 nucleotides: TGTGCCAGCAGCGCCCGACAGGGGAGCACAGATACGCAGTATTTT. This translates into CASSARQGSTDTQYF.

This clone was seen more than once but under ten times. V is TRBV28 and J is TRBJ1-1; no clear D. The V gene's germline CDR1 is MDHEN and CDR2 SYDVKM. The CDR3 contains 14 residues. The ends were cut back, 6 bases at V and 4 bases at J, with 15 bases in the middle. The CDR3 loop is CASRGREGGTEAFF. The CDR3 DNA reads TGTGCCAGCAGAGGGCGGGAGGGAGGCACTGAAGCTTTCTTT. Full variable domain (remainder filled in from reference TRBV28 and TRBJ1-1): DVKVTQSSRYLVKRTGEKVFLECVQDMDHENMFWYRQDPGLGLRLIYFSYDVKMKEKGDIPEGYSVSREKKERFSLILESASTNQTSMYLCASRGREGGTEAFFGQGTRLTVV.

About this clone itself: The junction and the germline gene differ at one end; a read error may be behind it. The chain is built from TRBV30 and TRBJ2-4, with unresolved D. This CDR3 has 11 residues. CDR1 is GTSNPN and CDR2 is SVGIG in the germline V gene (reference sequence). The CDR3, as DNA: TGTGCCTGGTCAAAGGCGGCTGATCCCCACTTC. This gives the protein CAWSKAADPHF.

CDR3 in amino acids: CAISVGTGIGEPQHF. The CDR3, as DNA: TGTGCCATCAGTGTCGGCACAGGGATAGGCGAGCCCCAGCATTTT. This chain uses TRBV10-3 with TRBJ1-5; D may be TRBD1 (6 bases). This CDR3 has 15 amino acids. V gave up 4 bases and J gave up 8 bases, with 18 bases separating them. Germline assignment: CDR1 ENHRY and CDR2 SYGVKD.

The V gene is TRBV7-2, the J gene TRBJ1-2; TRBD1 is a possible D gene (6 bases). V gave up 0 bases and J gave up 1 base, with 21 bases separating them. The germline V gene has CDR1 SGHTA and CDR2 FQGNSA. CDR3 length: 19 residues. This chain's CDR3 is CASSLAQGPYDSFNYGYTF. In DNA, the CDR3 is TGTGCCAGCAGCTTAGCGCAGGGGCCATACGACTCCTTTAACTATGGCTACACCTTC. The full variable domain, with the rest looked up from reference TRBV7-2 and TRBJ1-2, is GAGVSQSPSNKVTEKGKDVELRCDPISGHTALYWYRQSLGQGLEFLIYFQGNSAPDKSGLPSDRFSAERTGGSVSTLTIQRTQQEDSAVYLCASSLAQGPYDSFNYGYTFGSGTRLTVV.

This rearrangement joins TRBV6-1 to TRBJ2-7; 12 nucleotides align to TRBD2. The CDR3 length is 17 residues. V lost 1 base to trimming and J lost 2 bases; unmatched junction nucleotides: 6. The germline V gene has CDR1 MNHNS and CDR2 SASEGT. The CDR3 region is CASSEGLAGGGPYEQYF. CDR3 DNA: TGTGCCAGCAGTGAAGGGCTAGCGGGAGGGGGGCCCTACGAGCAGTACTTC.

The chain employs TRBV4-3 and TRBJ2-5, with 15 bases that match TRBD2. Germline CDR1 and CDR2: LGHNA and YSLEER. J lost 5 bases, V lost 11 bases, and 6 bases had no gene match. CDR3 length equals 14 residues. CDR3 in amino acids: CAGGLAGGGETQYF. The CDR3 coding sequence is TGCGCCGGGGGACTAGCGGGAGGAGGCGAGACCCAGTACTTC.

CDR3 protein: CASRRDTSEKLFF. The CDR3 DNA is TGTGCCAGCAGGCGAGACACCAGTGAAAAACTGTTTTTT. This chain connects TRBV9 to TRBJ1-4; D is undetermined. CDR1 is SGDLS, CDR2 YYNGEE, per germline. V lost 5 bases and J 7 bases, leaving 12 bases between the germline ends. There are 13 residues in the CDR3. The whole variable domain, remainder taken from reference TRBV9 and TRBJ1-4, is DSGVTQTPKHLITATGQRVTLRCSPRSGDLSVYWYQQSLDQGLQFLIQYYNGEERAKGNILERFSAQQFPDLHSELNLSSLELGDSALYFCASRRDTSEKLFFGSGTQLSVL.

V usage is TRBV18 and J usage is TRBJ1-1; D not certain. V was shortened by 2 bases and J by 2 bases, with 9 bases between the two germline ends. CDR3 length equals 14 residues. CDR1 is KGHSH, CDR2 LQKENI, per germline. CDR3 loop: CASSPWRGNTEAFF. As DNA, the CDR3 is TGTGCCAGCTCACCATGGCGGGGAAACACTGAAGCTTTCTTT. The full variable domain, rest sourced from reference TRBV18 and TRBJ1-1, is NAGVMQNPRHLVRRRGQEARLRCSPMKGHSHVYWYRQLPEEGLKFMVYLQKENIIDESGMPKERFSAEFPKEGPSILRIQQVVRGDSAAYFCASSPWRGNTEAFFGQGTRLTVV.

The chain employs TRBV30 and TRBJ1-6; D unclear. Germline V lookup: CDR1 GTSNPN, CDR2 SVGIG (reference sequence). V was cut by 0 bases and J by 13 bases, with 22 bases left in between. The CDR3 contains 16 residues. Here the CDR3 DNA reads TGTGCCTGGAGTGTAGGCCGAGCGGGTGATTCAGTGCCCCTCCACTTT. Its translation: CAWSVGRAGDSVPLHF.

The chain couples TRBV9 to TRBJ2-5, with 8 bases fitting TRBD1. The ends lost 5 bases at V and 5 bases at J; junction bases unmatched: 5. This CDR3 has 13 amino acids. Germline CDR1 is SGDLS and CDR2 is YYNGEE. The CDR3 protein is CASSLQGVETQYF. Here the CDR3 DNA reads TGTGCCAGCAGTTTACAGGGGGTCGAGACCCAGTACTTC.

V usage is TRBV9 and J usage is TRBJ1-6, with D hard to call. The CDR3 sequence is 12 residues long. V dropped 3 bases and J dropped 7 bases, with 5 bases sitting between them. CDR1 and CDR2 (germline): SGDLS, YYNGEE. The CDR3 nucleotides are TGTGCCAGCAGCGGGCGGAATTCACCCCTCCACTTT. Its translation: CASSGRNSPLHF.

This sequence joins TRBV7-2 and TRBJ2-3; D is uncertain. The CDR3 contains 14 residues. Looked up from germline, CDR1 is SGHTA and CDR2 is FQGNSA. Trimming took 1 base from V and 0 from J, leaving 5 bases between them. CDR3 DNA: TGTGCCAGCAGCTTAGTCTTCAGCACAGATACGCAGTATTTT. This sequence encodes CASSLVFSTDTQYF.

This clone showed up just a few times. Written as DNA, the CDR3 is TGTGCCAGCAGTCGGGGGGGTGGAAACACCATATATTTT. It codes for CASSRGGGNTIYF. This chain uses TRBV9 with TRBJ1-3; D is perhaps TRBD1 (5 bases). There are 13 residues in the CDR3. Deletions cut 5 bases from V and 3 bases from J, with 9 bases between. CDR1 and CDR2 from the germline V gene are SGDLS and YYNGEE. Complete variable domain (other parts from reference TRBV9 and TRBJ1-3): DSGVTQTPKHLITATGQRVTLRCSPRSGDLSVYWYQQSLDQGLQFLIQYYNGEERAKGNILERFSAQQFPDLHSELNLSSLELGDSALYFCASSRGGGNTIYFGEGSWLTVV.